This T cell receptor (beta chain) was sequenced for a study of beta chain features in type 1 diabetes. Overall study results and limits: The VDJ junctions of type 1 diabetes patients carried fewer insertions and more deletions. In cDNA sequencing, cells with high TCR expression could be over-represented.

In this sample, this clone turned up a few times. Its antigen is unknown. Every isolated RNA sample was fully reverse transcribed, so sequencing captured expressed TCRB transcripts. Assay: immunoSEQ multiplex PCR; the TCRdb copy retains only in-frame clones and omits some. The data hold under 250,000 clones, with around a quarter observed a single time. The length of the CDR3 is 14 residues. Looked up from germline, CDR1 is MNHNY and CDR2 is SVGAGI (reference sequence). The V end was cut by 0 bases, the J end by 6 bases, with 6 bases between. The sequenced sample was central memory CD4+ T cells from blood. The gene calls are TRBV6-6 and TRBJ1-6; TRBD1 is a possible D gene (5 bases). The TCR was taken from a man aged 30 to 45 in good health. The CDR3 spells CASSYSQGNSPLHF. CDR3 bases: TGTGCCAGCAGTTACTCGCAGGGTAATTCACCCCTCCACTTT.